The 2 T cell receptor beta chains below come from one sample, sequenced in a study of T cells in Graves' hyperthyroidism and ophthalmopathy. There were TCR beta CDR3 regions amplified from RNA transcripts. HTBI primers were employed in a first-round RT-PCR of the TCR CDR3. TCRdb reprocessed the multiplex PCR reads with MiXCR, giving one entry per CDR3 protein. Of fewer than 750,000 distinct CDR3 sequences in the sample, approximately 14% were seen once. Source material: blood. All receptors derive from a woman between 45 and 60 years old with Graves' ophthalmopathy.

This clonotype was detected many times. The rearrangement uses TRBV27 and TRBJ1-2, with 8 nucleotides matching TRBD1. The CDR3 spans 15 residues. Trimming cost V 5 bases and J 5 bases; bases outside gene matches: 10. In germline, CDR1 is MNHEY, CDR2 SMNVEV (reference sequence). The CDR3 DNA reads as TGTGCCAGCAGTCTAGAACGGACAGGGACTTATGGCTACACCTTC. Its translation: CASSLERTGTYGYTF.

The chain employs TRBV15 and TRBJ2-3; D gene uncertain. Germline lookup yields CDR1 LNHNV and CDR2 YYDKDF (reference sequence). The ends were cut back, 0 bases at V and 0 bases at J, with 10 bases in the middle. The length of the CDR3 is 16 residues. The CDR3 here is CATSRESVTSTDTQYF. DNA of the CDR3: TGTGCCACCAGCAGAGAGAGCGTTACTAGCACAGATACGCAGTATTTT.